This passage covers 23 T cell receptor beta chains from one sample sequenced in a study of blood T cell repertoires in COVID-19 (dated by TCRdb to 2019 to 2021). Libraries were made using the immunoSEQ multiplex PCR assay. TCRdb carries this immuneACCESS record with in-frame sequences only. Its versions omit some clonotypes, under half of them owing to an unresolved V gene in the studies checked, with the rest unexplained. This sample is represented by over 85,000 clones; roughly 89% of them were singletons. Just over 15% of the sample rests with the top ten. Sequencing used peripheral blood. These receptors were collected from a human donor in a cohort sampled during active COVID-19.

This rearrangement joins TRBV7-2 to TRBJ1-6; D not resolved. The length of the CDR3 is 15 residues. The V end lost 2 bases, the J end lost 7 bases, and 12 bases lay between the germline ends. CDR1 is SGHTA and CDR2 is FQGNSA in the germline V gene. The CDR3 DNA reads TGTGCCAGCAGCTTATTCGGGATGGGGAATTCACCCCTCCACTTT. Translation: CASSLFGMGNSPLHF.

The gene calls are TRBV9 and TRBJ2-5; TRBD2 matches 8 bases. Per the germline V gene, CDR1 is SGDLS and CDR2 is YYNGEE. The CDR3 consists of 15 residues. After removal of 4 bases from V and 5 bases from J, the junction contained 10 bases not matched to a gene. For the CDR3, the DNA is TGTGCCAGCAGCCCGGGGGGGCCGCGCCAGGAGACCCAGTACTTC. This sequence encodes CASSPGGPRQETQYF.

This chain joins TRBV5-1 and TRBJ1-3, with 12 bases that match TRBD1. The CDR3 extends over 16 amino acids. J gave up 3 bases and V 4 bases, and 5 bases lay outside the gene matches. The germline CDR1 and CDR2 sequences are SGHRS and YFSETQ. The CDR3 here is CASSDGTGGFGNTIYF. For the CDR3, the DNA is TGCGCCAGCAGCGACGGGACAGGGGGCTTTGGAAACACCATATATTTT.

Only a few counts were recorded for this clone. The chain employs TRBV15 and TRBJ1-6, with 8 bases lining up with TRBD1. V lost 3 bases and J lost 10; bases outside the gene matches: 5. CDR1 and CDR2 (germline): LNHNV, YYDKDF (reference sequence). The CDR3 is 14 amino acids. CDR3 nucleotides: TGTGCCACCAGCAGGGACAGGGAGCGGTCACCCCTCCACTTT. It translates to CATSRDRERSPLHF.

As concerns this clone: At the DNA level, this CDR3 is encoded by other sequences in the same sample as well. The chain employs TRBV7-9 and TRBJ2-3; maybe TRBD2 (6 bases). The V end lost 3 bases, the J end lost 0 bases, and 7 bases lay between the germline ends. Germline values: CDR1 SEHNR, CDR2 FQNEAQ (reference sequence). The CDR3 is made up of 14 amino acids. The CDR3 DNA sequence: TGTGCCAGCAGCTTGGAGGGTAGCACAGATACGCAGTATTTT. It translates to CASSLEGSTDTQYF.

This clone was picked up a small number of times. V is TRBV9 and J is TRBJ1-6; 8 bases match TRBD1. CDR3 length: 15 amino acids. V shed 1 base, J shed 8 bases, and the junction held 5 bases outside the gene matches. Germline V CDR1 and CDR2: SGDLS, YYNGEE. The CDR3 spells CASSVNTGGDSPLHF. CDR3 DNA: TGTGCCAGCAGCGTAAACACAGGGGGTGATTCACCCCTCCACTTT.

This clone has a single count. Other DNA sequences from this sample encode an identical CDR3 as well. The V call is TRBV6-2 or TRBV6-3, the J call TRBJ2-7, with 11 bases fitting TRBD2. Germline V gene sequence: CDR1 MNHEY, CDR2 SVGEGT. The ends lost 3 bases at V and 3 bases at J; junction bases unmatched: 4. CDR3 length: 15 residues. CDR3 in amino acids: CASSYSGTSGYEQYF. In DNA, the CDR3 is TGTGCCAGCAGTTATTCCGGGACTAGCGGCTACGAGCAGTACTTC.

A single count supports this clone. This sequence joins TRBV19 and TRBJ1-5; 10 bases match TRBD1. The CDR3 runs 15 residues. The trim removed 3 bases at V and 5 bases at J, leaving 4 bases unmatched. Germline-derived CDR1 and CDR2 are LNHDA and SQIVND (reference sequence). The CDR3 DNA reads TGTGCCAGTAGTATCCTCGGACAGGGGGATCAGCCCCAGCATTTT. Translation: CASSILGQGDQPQHF.

This chain joins TRBV5-1 and TRBJ1-2, with D perhaps matching TRBD1 (6 bases). Germline V lookup: CDR1 SGHRS, CDR2 YFSETQ. The CDR3 runs 14 residues. With 4 bases removed from V and 3 bases from J, the gap between germline ends came to 13 bases. CDR3 sequence (DNA): TGCGCCAGCAGCCTCGCGGGGGCGGACTATGGCTACACCTTC. Translation: CASSLAGADYGYTF.

The chain has TRBV29-1 and TRBJ1-2, with D unresolved. V shed 7 bases and J shed 2 bases, with 23 bases lying between them. This CDR3 is built from 16 residues. Germline CDR1 is SQVTM and CDR2 is ANQGSEA. The DNA for the CDR3 is TGCAGCGCCCTCATCCCGGAGGCCAGCTACAACTATGGCTACACCTTC. It specifies CSALIPEASYNYGYTF.

The chain is built from TRBV19 and TRBJ1-1; TRBD1 agrees at 7 bases. V shed 5 bases, J shed 11 bases, and the junction held 11 bases outside the gene matches. This CDR3 contains 13 residues. Per germline, CDR1 LNHDA and CDR2 SQIVND (reference sequence). CDR3 loop: CASSADRDAWAFF. CDR3 in DNA: TGTGCCAGTAGTGCCGACAGGGATGCATGGGCTTTCTTT. The entire variable domain, with the rest obtained from reference TRBV19 and TRBJ1-1, is as follows: DGGITQSPKYLFRKEGQNVTLSCEQNLNHDAMYWYRQDPGQGLRLIYYSQIVNDFQKGDIAEGYSVSREKKESFPLTVTSAQKNPTAFYLCASSADRDAWAFFGQGTRLTVV.

The gene calls are TRBV6-2 or TRBV6-3 and TRBJ2-1; 10 bases map to TRBD2. CDR1 and CDR2 from the germline V gene are MNHEY and SVGEGT. Unmatched junction bases numbered 7, after V lost 4 bases and J lost 4 bases. This CDR3 region has 16 residues. As DNA, the CDR3 is TGTGCCAGCAGTTCCTCCGGGACTAGCGTGTACAATGAGCAGTTCTTC. It is translated as CASSSSGTSVYNEQFF.

This clone was seen only a few times. This chain uses TRBV24-1 with TRBJ2-3; a possible D gene is TRBD1 (6 bases). In germline, CDR1 is KGHDR, CDR2 SFDVKD. V was pared by 4 bases and J by 2 bases, with 12 bases between. CDR3 length: 15 amino acids. As DNA, the CDR3 is TGTGCCACCAGTGACACGGGACATAACACAGATACGCAGTATTTT. Its protein is CATSDTGHNTDTQYF.

The chain is built from TRBV5-1 and TRBJ2-1; 11 bases are shared with TRBD2. This CDR3 spans 15 amino acids. The V gene end was trimmed by 4 bases and the J gene end by 0 bases; junction bases not matched to a gene: 0. CDR1 SGHRS and CDR2 YFSETQ come from the germline V gene. For the CDR3, the DNA is TGCGCCAGCAGCACTAGCGGGAGCTCCTACAATGAGCAGTTCTTC. It yields the protein CASSTSGSSYNEQFF.

V gene TRBV6-2 or TRBV6-3 combines with J gene TRBJ2-7; tentatively, D is TRBD1 (6 bases). CDR1 MNHEY and CDR2 SVGEGT come from the germline V gene. V was clipped by 2 bases and J by 3 bases, with 20 bases between them. This CDR3 region has 17 residues. CDR3 protein: CASSYVLRQESIYEQYF. The CDR3 DNA is TGTGCCAGCAGTTACGTACTTAGACAGGAAAGTATCTACGAGCAGTACTTC.

This clone was counted once. The gene calls are TRBV15 and TRBJ2-3, with D perhaps TRBD2 (6 bases). The ends were cut back, 5 bases at V and 0 bases at J, with 15 bases in the middle. Germline lookup yields CDR1 LNHNV and CDR2 YYDKDF (reference sequence). The CDR3 loop spans 16 amino acids. This CDR3 reads CATSRIFAGSTDTQYF. The CDR3 DNA reads as TGTGCCACCAGCCGCATCTTTGCGGGGAGCACAGATACGCAGTATTTT.

A few counts support this clone. J is TRBJ2-3 and V is TRBV11-3, with D possibly matching TRBD2 (6 bases). The germline V gene encodes CDR1 SGHNT and CDR2 YENEEA. CDR3 size: 15 residues. V was shortened by 5 bases and J by 4 bases, with 16 bases between the two germline ends. The CDR3 sequence: CASSPRGGVADTQYF. The CDR3, as DNA: TGTGCCAGCAGCCCTAGGGGCGGGGTAGCAGATACGCAGTATTTT.

The V and J genes are TRBV10-1 and TRBJ2-7; 8 nucleotides align to TRBD1. Germline-derived CDR1 and CDR2 are WNHNN and SYGVQD (reference sequence). Losses at the gene ends were 8 bases for V and 2 bases for J; bases not matched to a gene: 5. This CDR3 spans 13 amino acids. DNA of the CDR3: TGCGCCAGCTCGCCGGGACAGGCCTACGAGCAGTACTTC. Translation: CASSPGQAYEQYF.

The rearrangement joins TRBV27 to TRBJ2-3; D is perhaps TRBD2 (5 bases). Germline V gene lookup returns CDR1 MNHEY and CDR2 SMNVEV (reference sequence). The ends were cut back, 2 bases at V and 7 bases at J, with 16 bases in the middle. The CDR3 contains 15 residues. CDR3 coding DNA: TGTGCCAGCAGTTTAGGGCGACTATTTTTAAATACGCAGTATTTT. It encodes CASSLGRLFLNTQYF.

V is TRBV19 and J is TRBJ1-4; D remains unclear. V dropped 0 bases and J dropped 12 bases, with 11 bases sitting between them. The CDR3 consists of 13 residues. Per germline, CDR1 LNHDA and CDR2 SQIVND (reference sequence). The CDR3 DNA reads as TGTGCCAGTAGTATAGATGCGAGAAAAGAACTGTTTTTT. It is translated as CASSIDARKELFF. The whole variable domain, remainder taken from reference TRBV19 and TRBJ1-4, is DGGITQSPKYLFRKEGQNVTLSCEQNLNHDAMYWYRQDPGQGLRLIYYSQIVNDFQKGDIAEGYSVSREKKESFPLTVTSAQKNPTAFYLCASSIDARKELFFGSGTQLSVL.

V is TRBV28 and J is TRBJ1-1; a weak D match, TRBD1 (5 bases). Deletions cut 3 bases from V and 4 bases from J, with 6 bases between. Germline V CDR1 and CDR2: MDHEN, SYDVKM. The CDR3 has 12 residues. CDR3 in DNA: TGTGCCAGCAGTTTGCAGGGCACTGAAGCTTTCTTT. As protein: CASSLQGTEAFF.

CDR3 sequence (DNA): TGTGCCAGCTCGCTGGACAGTGAAGCTTTCTTT. It codes for CASSLDSEAFF. The chain couples TRBV25-1 to TRBJ1-1; the D gene is possibly TRBD1 (6 bases). The CDR3 runs to 11 residues. Looked up from germline, CDR1 is MGHDK and CDR2 is SYGVNS. Trimming cost V 8 bases and J 7 bases, with 11 bases left between them.

The chain is built from TRBV27 and TRBJ2-3; 9 nucleotides align to TRBD2. Per germline, CDR1 MNHEY and CDR2 SMNVEV (reference sequence). The CDR3 sequence is 14 residues long. The V gene end was trimmed by 4 bases and the J gene end by 9 bases; junction bases not matched to a gene: 8. The chain's CDR3 is CASSSGGGARTQYF. DNA for the CDR3: TGTGCCAGCAGTTCAGGCGGGGGGGCACGGACGCAGTATTTT.